This section outlines one T cell receptor beta chain sequence together with its context. As yet, its antigen is unknown. This entry comes from a study of T cell repertoires in cytomegalovirus infection. Across the study: From public TCR beta signatures came an indication of both CMV infection and matching HLA type. Study-wide results and limits: HLA-C-restricted CMV-specific TCR beta clonotypes prevailed in the ex vivo response.

Germline loops: CDR1 SGHTA, CDR2 FQGNSA. This CDR3 region has 15 residues. Deletions cut 0 bases from V and 4 bases from J, with 12 bases between. TCRdb ran MiXCR on the reads and lists one entry per CDR3 protein. The repertoire consists of more than 250,000 distinct CDR3 sequences, with roughly 25% occurring once and the leading ten covering more than 10%. This TCR was recovered from a human donor in good health (CMV status not recorded). Some clones in this sample may be carry-over from other donors' samples. J is TRBJ2-5 and V is TRBV7-2; D could derive from TRBD1 or TRBD2 (6 bases each). Here the sequenced sample was cultured PBMCs, taken from culture after CMV antigen stimulation. The CDR3 region has the DNA TGTGCCAGCAGCTTAGCGATGGGGGGCTCAGAGACCCAGTACTTC. Translated: CASSLAMGGSETQYF.